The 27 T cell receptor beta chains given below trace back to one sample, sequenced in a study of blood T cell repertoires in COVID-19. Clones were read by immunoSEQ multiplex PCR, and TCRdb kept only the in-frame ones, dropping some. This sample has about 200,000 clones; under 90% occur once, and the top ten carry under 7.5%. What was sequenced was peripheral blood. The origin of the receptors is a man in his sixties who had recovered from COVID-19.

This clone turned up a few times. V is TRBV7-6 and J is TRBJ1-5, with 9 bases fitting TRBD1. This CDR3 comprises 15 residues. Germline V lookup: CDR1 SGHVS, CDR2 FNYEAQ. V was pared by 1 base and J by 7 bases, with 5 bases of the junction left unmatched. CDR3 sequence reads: CASSLGMGQGQPQHF. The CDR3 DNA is TGTGCCAGCAGCTTAGGGATGGGACAGGGACAGCCCCAGCATTTT.

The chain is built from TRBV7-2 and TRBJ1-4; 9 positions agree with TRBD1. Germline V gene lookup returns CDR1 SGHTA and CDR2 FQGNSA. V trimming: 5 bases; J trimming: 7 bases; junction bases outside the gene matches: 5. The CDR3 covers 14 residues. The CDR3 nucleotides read TGTGCCAGCAGCCGGGACAGGGACGGTGAAAAACTGTTTTTT. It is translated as CASSRDRDGEKLFF. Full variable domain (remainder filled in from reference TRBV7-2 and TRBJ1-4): GAGVSQSPSNKVTEKGKDVELRCDPISGHTALYWYRQSLGQGLEFLIYFQGNSAPDKSGLPSDRFSAERTGGSVSTLTIQRTQQEDSAVYLCASSRDRDGEKLFFGSGTQLSVL.

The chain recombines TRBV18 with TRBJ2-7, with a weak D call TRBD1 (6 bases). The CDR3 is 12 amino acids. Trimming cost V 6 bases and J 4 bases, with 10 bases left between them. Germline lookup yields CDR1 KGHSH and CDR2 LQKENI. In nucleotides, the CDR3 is TGTGCCAGCTCGCCAACAGGGTACGAGCAGTACTTC. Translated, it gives CASSPTGYEQYF.

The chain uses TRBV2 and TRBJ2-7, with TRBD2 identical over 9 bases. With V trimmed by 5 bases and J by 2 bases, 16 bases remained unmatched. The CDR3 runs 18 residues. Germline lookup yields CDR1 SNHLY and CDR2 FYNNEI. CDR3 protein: CASSLPPPRGRAPYEQYF. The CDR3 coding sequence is TGTGCCAGCAGTCTTCCTCCCCCCCGCGGGAGGGCCCCCTACGAGCAGTACTTC. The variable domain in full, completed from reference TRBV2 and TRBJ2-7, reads EPEVTQTPSHQVTQMGQEVILRCVPISNHLYFYWYRQILGQKVEFLVSFYNNEISEKSEIFDDQFSVERPDGSNFTLKIRSTKLEDSAMYFCASSLPPPRGRAPYEQYFGPGTRLTVT.

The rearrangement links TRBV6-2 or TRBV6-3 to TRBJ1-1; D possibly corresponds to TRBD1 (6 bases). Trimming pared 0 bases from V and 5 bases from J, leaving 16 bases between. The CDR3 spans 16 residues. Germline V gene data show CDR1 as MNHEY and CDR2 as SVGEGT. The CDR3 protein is CASSYSGGRVSTEAFF. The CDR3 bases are TGTGCCAGCAGTTACTCCGGGGGGCGCGTGTCGACTGAAGCTTTCTTT.

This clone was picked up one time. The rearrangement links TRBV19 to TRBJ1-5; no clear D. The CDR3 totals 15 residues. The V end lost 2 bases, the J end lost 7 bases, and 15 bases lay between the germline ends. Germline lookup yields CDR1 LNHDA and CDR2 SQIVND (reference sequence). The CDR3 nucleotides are TGTGCCAGTAGTATAATGGTGACCTCAGGCCAGCCCCAGCATTTT. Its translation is CASSIMVTSGQPQHF.

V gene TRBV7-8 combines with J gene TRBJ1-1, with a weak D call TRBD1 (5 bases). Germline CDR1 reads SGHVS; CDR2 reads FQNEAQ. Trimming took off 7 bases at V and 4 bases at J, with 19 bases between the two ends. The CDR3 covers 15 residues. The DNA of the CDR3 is TGTGCCAGCAATAAGTGGGGCCTTACCGTCACTGAAGCTTTCTTT. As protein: CASNKWGLTVTEAFF.

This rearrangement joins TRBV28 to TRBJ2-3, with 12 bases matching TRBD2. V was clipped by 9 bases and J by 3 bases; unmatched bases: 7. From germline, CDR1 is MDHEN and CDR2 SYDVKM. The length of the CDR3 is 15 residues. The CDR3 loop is CASRGTSGRTDTQYF. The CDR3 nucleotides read TGTGCCAGTAGAGGGACTAGCGGGCGGACAGATACGCAGTATTTT.

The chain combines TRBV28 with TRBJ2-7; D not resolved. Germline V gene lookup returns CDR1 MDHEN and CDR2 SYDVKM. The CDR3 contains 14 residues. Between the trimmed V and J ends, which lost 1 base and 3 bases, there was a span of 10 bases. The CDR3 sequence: CASSLSHFLYEQYF. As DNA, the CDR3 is TGTGCCAGCAGTTTATCCCACTTCCTCTACGAGCAGTACTTC. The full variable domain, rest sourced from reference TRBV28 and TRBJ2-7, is DVKVTQSSRYLVKRTGEKVFLECVQDMDHENMFWYRQDPGLGLRLIYFSYDVKMKEKGDIPEGYSVSREKKERFSLILESASTNQTSMYLCASSLSHFLYEQYFGPGTRLTVT.

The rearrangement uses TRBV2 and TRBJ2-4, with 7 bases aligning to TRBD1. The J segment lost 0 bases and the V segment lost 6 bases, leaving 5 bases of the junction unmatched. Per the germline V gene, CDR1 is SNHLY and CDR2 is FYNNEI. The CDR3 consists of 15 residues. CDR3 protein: CASSGQALAKNIQYF. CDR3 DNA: TGTGCCAGCAGCGGACAGGCACTAGCCAAAAACATTCAGTACTTC. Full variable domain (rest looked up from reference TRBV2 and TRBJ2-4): EPEVTQTPSHQVTQMGQEVILRCVPISNHLYFYWYRQILGQKVEFLVSFYNNEISEKSEIFDDQFSVERPDGSNFTLKIRSTKLEDSAMYFCASSGQALAKNIQYFGAGTRLSVL.

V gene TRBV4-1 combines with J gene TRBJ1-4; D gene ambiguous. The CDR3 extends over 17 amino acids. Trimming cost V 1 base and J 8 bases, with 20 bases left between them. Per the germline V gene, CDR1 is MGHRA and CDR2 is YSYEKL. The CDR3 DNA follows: TGCGCCAGCAGCCAAGGGACCGGGTCTCCGCGAGGGGAAAAACTGTTTTTT. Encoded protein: CASSQGTGSPRGEKLFF.

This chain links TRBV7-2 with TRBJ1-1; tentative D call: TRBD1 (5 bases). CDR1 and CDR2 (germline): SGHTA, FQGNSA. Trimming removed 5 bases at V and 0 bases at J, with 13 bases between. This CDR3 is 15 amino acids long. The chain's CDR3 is CASSPYRPMNTEAFF. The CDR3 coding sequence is TGTGCCAGCAGCCCTTACAGGCCCATGAACACTGAAGCTTTCTTT.

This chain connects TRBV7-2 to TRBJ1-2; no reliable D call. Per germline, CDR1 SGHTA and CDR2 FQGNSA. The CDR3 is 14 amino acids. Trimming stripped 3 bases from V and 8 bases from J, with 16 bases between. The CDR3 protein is CASSLINSGSGYTF. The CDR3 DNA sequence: TGTGCCAGCAGCTTGATCAATAGCGGTAGCGGCTACACCTTC.

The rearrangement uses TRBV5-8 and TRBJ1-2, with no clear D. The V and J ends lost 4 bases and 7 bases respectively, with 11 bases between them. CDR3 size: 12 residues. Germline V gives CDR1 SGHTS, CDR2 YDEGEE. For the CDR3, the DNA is TGTGCCAGCAGCCCTAAGTGGTCTGGCTACACCTTC. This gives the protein CASSPKWSGYTF.

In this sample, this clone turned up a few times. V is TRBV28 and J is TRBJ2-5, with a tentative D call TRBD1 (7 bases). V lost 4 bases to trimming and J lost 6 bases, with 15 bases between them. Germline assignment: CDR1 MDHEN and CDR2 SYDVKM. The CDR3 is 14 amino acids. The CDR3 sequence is CASSSGGRLKTQYF. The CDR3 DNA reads TGTGCCAGCAGTTCAGGGGGGCGCCTAAAGACCCAGTACTTC.

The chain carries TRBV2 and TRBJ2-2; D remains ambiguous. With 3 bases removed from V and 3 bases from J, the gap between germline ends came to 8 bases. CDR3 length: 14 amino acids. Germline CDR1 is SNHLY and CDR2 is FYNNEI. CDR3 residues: CASSERQYTGELFF. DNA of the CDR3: TGTGCCAGCAGTGAGAGGCAGTACACCGGGGAGCTGTTTTTT.

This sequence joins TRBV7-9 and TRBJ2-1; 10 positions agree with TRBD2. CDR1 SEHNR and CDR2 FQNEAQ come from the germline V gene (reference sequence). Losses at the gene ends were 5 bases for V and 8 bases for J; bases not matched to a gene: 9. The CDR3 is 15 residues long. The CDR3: CASSLQREGPHEQFF. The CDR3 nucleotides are TGTGCCAGCAGCCTCCAGCGGGAGGGCCCGCATGAGCAGTTCTTC.

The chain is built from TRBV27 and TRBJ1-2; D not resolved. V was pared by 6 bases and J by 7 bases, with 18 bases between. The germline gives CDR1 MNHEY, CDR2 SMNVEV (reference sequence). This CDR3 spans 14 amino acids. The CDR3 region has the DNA TGTGCCAGCAGCCCTGACTCTGGTGCGGGTGGCTACACCTTC. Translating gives CASSPDSGAGGYTF.

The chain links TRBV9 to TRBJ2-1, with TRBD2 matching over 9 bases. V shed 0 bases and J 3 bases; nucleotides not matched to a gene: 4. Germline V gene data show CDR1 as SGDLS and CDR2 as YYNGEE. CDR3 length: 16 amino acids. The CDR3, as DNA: TGTGCCAGCAGCGTAGGGGGAGCGGGAGGCTACAATGAGCAGTTCTTC. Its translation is CASSVGGAGGYNEQFF.

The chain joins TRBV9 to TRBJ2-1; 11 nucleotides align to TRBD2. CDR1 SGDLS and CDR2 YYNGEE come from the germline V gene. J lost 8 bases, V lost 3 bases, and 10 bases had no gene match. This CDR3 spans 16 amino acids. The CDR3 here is CASSDPLAGGPDEQFF. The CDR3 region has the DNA TGTGCCAGCAGCGACCCTTTAGCGGGAGGGCCCGATGAGCAGTTCTTC.

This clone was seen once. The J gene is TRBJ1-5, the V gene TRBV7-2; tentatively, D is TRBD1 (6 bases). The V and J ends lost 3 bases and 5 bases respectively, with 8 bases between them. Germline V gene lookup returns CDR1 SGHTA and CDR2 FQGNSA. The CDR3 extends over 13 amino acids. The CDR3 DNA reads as TGTGCCAGCAGCTTGCAGGGGTATCAGCCCCAGCATTTT. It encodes CASSLQGYQPQHF.

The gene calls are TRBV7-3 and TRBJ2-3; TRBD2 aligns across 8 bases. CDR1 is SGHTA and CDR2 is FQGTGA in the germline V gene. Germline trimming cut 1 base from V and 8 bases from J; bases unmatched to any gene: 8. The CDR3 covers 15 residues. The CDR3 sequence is CASSLNSGVIGTQYF. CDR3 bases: TGTGCCAGCAGCTTAAATAGCGGGGTAATCGGTACGCAGTATTTT.

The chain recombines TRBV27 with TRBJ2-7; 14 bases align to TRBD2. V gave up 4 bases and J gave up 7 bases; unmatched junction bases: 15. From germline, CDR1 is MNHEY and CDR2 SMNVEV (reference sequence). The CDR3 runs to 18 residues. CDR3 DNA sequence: TGTGCCAGCAGTTCCTCCGGGACTAGCGGGAGTTACCGGCATGAGCAGTACTTC. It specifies CASSSSGTSGSYRHEQYF.

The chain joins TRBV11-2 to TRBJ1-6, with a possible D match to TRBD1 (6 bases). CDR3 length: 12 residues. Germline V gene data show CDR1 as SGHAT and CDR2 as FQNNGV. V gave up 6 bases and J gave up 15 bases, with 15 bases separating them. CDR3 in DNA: TGTGCCAGCAGATCAGACAGGCATCACCTCCACTTT. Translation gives CASRSDRHHLHF.

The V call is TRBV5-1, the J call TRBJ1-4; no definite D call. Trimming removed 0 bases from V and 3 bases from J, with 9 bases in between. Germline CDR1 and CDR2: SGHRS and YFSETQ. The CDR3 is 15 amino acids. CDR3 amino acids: CASSLAPGSNEKLFF. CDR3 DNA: TGCGCCAGCAGCTTGGCCCCGGGTTCTAATGAAAAACTGTTTTTT. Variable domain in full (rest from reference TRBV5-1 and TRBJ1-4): KAGVTQTPRYLIKTRGQQVTLSCSPISGHRSVSWYQQTPGQGLQFLFEYFSETQRNKGNFPGRFSGRQFSNSRSEMNVSTLELGDSALYLCASSLAPGSNEKLFFGSGTQLSVL.

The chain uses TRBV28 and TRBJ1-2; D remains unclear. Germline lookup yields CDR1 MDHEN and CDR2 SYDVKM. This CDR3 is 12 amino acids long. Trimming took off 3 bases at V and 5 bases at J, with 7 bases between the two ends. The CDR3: CASSLGTYGYTF. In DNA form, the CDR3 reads TGTGCCAGCAGTTTGGGCACTTATGGCTACACCTTC.

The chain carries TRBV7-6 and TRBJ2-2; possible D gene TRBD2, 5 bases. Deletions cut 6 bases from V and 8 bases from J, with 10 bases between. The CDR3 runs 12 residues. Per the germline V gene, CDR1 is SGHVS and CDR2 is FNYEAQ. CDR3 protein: CASSFGLGELFF. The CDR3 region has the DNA TGTGCCAGCAGTTTTGGACTGGGGGAGCTGTTTTTT.